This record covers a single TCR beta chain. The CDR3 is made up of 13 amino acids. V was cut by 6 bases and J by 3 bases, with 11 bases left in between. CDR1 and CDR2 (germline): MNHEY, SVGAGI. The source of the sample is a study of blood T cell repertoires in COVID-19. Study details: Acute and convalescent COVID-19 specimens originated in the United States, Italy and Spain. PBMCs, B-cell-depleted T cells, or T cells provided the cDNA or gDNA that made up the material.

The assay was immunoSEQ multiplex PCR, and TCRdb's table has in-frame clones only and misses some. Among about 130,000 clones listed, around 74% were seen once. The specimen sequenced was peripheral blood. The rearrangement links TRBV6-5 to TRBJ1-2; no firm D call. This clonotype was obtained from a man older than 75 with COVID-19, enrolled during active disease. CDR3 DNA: TGTGCCAGCAGCATCCGCGAGGACTATGGCTACACCTTC. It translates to CASSIREDYGYTF.